This TCR beta chain was identified in a study of patients and donors after allogeneic stem cell transplantation. This clonotype was seen a few times. The V and J ends lost 4 bases and 1 base respectively, with 10 bases between them. Germline loops: CDR1 SQVTM, CDR2 ANQGSEA. The CDR3 totals 13 residues. One entry per CDR3 protein, called by TCRdb with MiXCR from the RT-PCR reads. Of approximately 220,000 distinct CDR3 sequences listed, roughly 38% are singletons. This chain links TRBV29-1 with TRBJ1-1; D remains ambiguous. This receptor was obtained from a human donor who was either an allogeneic HSCT recipient or a stem cell or donor lymphocyte infusion donor (not recorded which). It is not recorded whose cells these are; they may come from a transplant donor. The specimen was blood, either unsorted or a sorted T cell fraction (not recorded which). The CDR3 region has the DNA TGCAGCGTTGTAGACCCCGGGAACACTGAAGCTTTCTTT. This sequence encodes CSVVDPGNTEAFF. The whole variable domain, filled in from reference TRBV29-1 and TRBJ1-1, reads SAVISQKPSRDICQRGTSLTIQCQVDSQVTMMFWYRQQPGQSLTLIATANQGSEATYESGFVIDKFPISRPNLTFSTLTVSNMSPEDSSIYLCSVVDPGNTEAFFGQGTRLTVV.